This entry is about one T cell receptor (beta chain). As yet, its antigen is unknown. This sample stems from a study of cytomegalovirus exposure and HLA in healthy donors. Study summary: Clustering assigned 81% of the roughly 370 genotyped donors to the Caucasian-associated ancestry cluster.

Whole-study results and caveats: Links to common viral pathogens appeared, in a later analysis, for several of the most significant clusters.

PCR used 60 Vbeta primers and 13 Jbeta primers. Sequencing used immunoSEQ multiplex PCR; TCRdb keeps in-frame clones, though not all of them. The sample carries more than 150,000 clones, around 76% recorded once. The CDR3 has 13 amino acids. Germline assignment: CDR1 MNHEY and CDR2 SMNVEV (reference sequence). Trimming cost V 5 bases and J 2 bases; bases outside gene matches: 2. This TCR derives from a man aged 35 to 55 in good health and CMV-seronegative. This rearrangement joins TRBV27 to TRBJ2-5; TRBD2 aligns across 7 bases. The sample comprised PBMCs. DNA for the CDR3: TGTGCCAGCAGTCCGGGACTACAAGAGACCCAGTACTTC. As protein: CASSPGLQETQYF.